The 9 T cell receptor beta chains given below trace back to one sample, sequenced in a study of graft-versus-host responses after intestinal transplantation. Clones were read by immunoSEQ multiplex PCR, and TCRdb kept only the in-frame ones, dropping some. The sample contains around 100,000 clones, 85% to 95% of which appear only once. Their recognized antigens are unknown. The specimen comprised unstimulated CD8+ T cells sorted from spleen or lymph node cells, sampled before transplant. These TCRs come from a human donor who was the organ donor for an intestinal transplant.

The chain links TRBV4-1 to TRBJ2-7; 10 nucleotides align to TRBD2. Germline assignment: CDR1 MGHRA and CDR2 YSYEKL. The CDR3 has 18 residues. The ends lost 2 bases at V and 3 bases at J; junction bases unmatched: 13. The CDR3 is CASSQYLALAGDYYEQYF. The DNA for the CDR3 is TGCGCCAGCAGCCAATACCTCGCCCTAGCGGGAGATTACTACGAGCAGTACTTC.

The chain joins TRBV6-5 to TRBJ1-1; TRBD1 might be the D (5 bases). V gave up 4 bases and J gave up 0 bases, with 12 bases separating them. This CDR3 spans 15 amino acids. Germline V gene sequence: CDR1 MNHEY, CDR2 SVGAGI. The CDR3 region has the DNA TGTGCCAGCAGTTTCGGGGACGGGATGAACACTGAAGCTTTCTTT. Its translation: CASSFGDGMNTEAFF.

This clone was observed a single time. The rearrangement links TRBV11-2 to TRBJ2-3; no reliable D call. The CDR3 loop spans 13 amino acids. The germline V gene encodes CDR1 SGHAT and CDR2 FQNNGV. V lost 0 bases and J 2 bases, leaving 3 bases between the germline ends. The CDR3 loop is CASSLDPTDTQYF. The CDR3 region has the DNA TGTGCCAGCAGCTTAGATCCCACAGATACGCAGTATTTT.

The chain carries TRBV9 and TRBJ2-7; 7 nucleotides line up with TRBD1. This CDR3 has 14 residues. The germline gives CDR1 SGDLS, CDR2 YYNGEE. Losses at the gene ends were 4 bases for V and 3 bases for J; bases not matched to a gene: 7. CDR3 protein: CASSPRQGDYEQYF. CDR3 DNA: TGTGCCAGCAGCCCTCGACAGGGAGACTACGAGCAGTACTTC.

The chain has TRBV6-1 and TRBJ2-5, with 9 bases fitting TRBD2. The germline gives CDR1 MNHNS, CDR2 SASEGT. The CDR3 has 16 amino acids. V lost 2 bases, J lost 3 bases, and 7 bases stayed unmatched. The CDR3 loop is CASSELAGNIEETQYF. CDR3 in DNA: TGTGCCAGCAGTGAACTAGCGGGGAATATCGAAGAGACCCAGTACTTC.

The rearrangement uses TRBV6-5 and TRBJ2-7; TRBD2 might be the D (5 bases). The CDR3 length is 15 residues. Trimming left V 4 bases short and J 3 bases short, with 16 bases between. The germline V gene has CDR1 MNHEY and CDR2 SVGAGI. The CDR3 coding sequence is TGTGCCAGCAGTTCGCTACGGGGAGAAGTCTACGAGCAGTACTTC. Its translation is CASSSLRGEVYEQYF.

The gene calls are TRBV6-5 and TRBJ2-1, with D hard to call. The ends were cut back, 8 bases at V and 0 bases at J, with 5 bases in the middle. The germline V gene has CDR1 MNHEY and CDR2 SVGAGI. CDR3 length: 12 amino acids. CDR3 residues: CASGRSYNEQFF. The CDR3, as DNA: TGTGCCAGCGGTCGCTCCTACAATGAGCAGTTCTTC.

V and J are TRBV30 and TRBJ2-7; 8 bases match TRBD2. CDR3 length: 15 residues. V gave up 3 bases and J gave up 1 base; unmatched junction bases: 8. CDR1 and CDR2 (germline): GTSNPN, SVGIG (reference sequence). DNA of the CDR3: TGTGCCTGGAGAGGAGCGGGAGATAAATCCTACGAGCAGTACTTC. Protein sequence: CAWRGAGDKSYEQYF.

The rearrangement joins TRBV4-1 to TRBJ1-1; a possible D gene is TRBD1 (5 bases). The CDR3 extends over 13 amino acids. Trimming stripped 8 bases from V and 4 bases from J, with 14 bases between. CDR1 MGHRA and CDR2 YSYEKL come from the germline V gene. The CDR3 DNA sequence: TGCGCCAGCGGGGCCGCAGGTGGCACTGAAGCTTTCTTT. Translating it yields CASGAAGGTEAFF.